Listed below are T cell receptor beta chains from one sample, sequenced in a study of shared clonotypes between healthy human individuals. Clones were sequenced by immunoSEQ multiplex PCR, and TCRdb holds only the in-frame ones, with some missing. The table lists about 770,000 clones, approximately 72% of them singletons, with under 2% in the top ten. The sample was memory CD4+ T cells sorted from blood. The source of these receptors is a woman aged 30 to 39 in good health. The CDR3 runs from the conserved cysteine through the conserved F or W. The D gene is left open where the match is weak. Only some rows state a clone size, as once, few, many or a class for expanded clones.

abundance: few
j_gene: TRBJ2-1
d_gene: TRBD2
v_gene: TRBV5-1
CDR3aa: CASSGIAGGSYNEQFF
CDR3nt: TGCGCCAGCAGCGGAATAGCGGGAGGGTCCTACAATGAGCAGTTCTTC

abundance: few
j_gene: TRBJ1-5
d_gene: -
v_gene: TRBV5-1
CDR3aa: CASSYMRVLNDQPQHF
CDR3nt: TGCGCCAGCAGCTACATGAGGGTGCTCAATGATCAGCCCCAGCATTTT

abundance: -
j_gene: TRBJ2-3
d_gene: TRBD2
v_gene: TRBV7-9
CDR3aa: CASSLAGGDTQYF
CDR3nt: TGTGCCAGCAGCTTAGCGGGGGGGGATACGCAGTATTTT

abundance: -
j_gene: TRBJ2-6
d_gene: -
v_gene: TRBV30
CDR3aa: CAWRGPSGANVLTF
CDR3nt: TGTGCCTGGAGGGGCCCGTCTGGGGCCAACGTCCTGACTTTC

abundance: -
j_gene: TRBJ2-5
d_gene: -
v_gene: TRBV5-1
CDR3aa: CASSWSREQETQYF
CDR3nt: TGCGCCAGCAGCTGGTCCCGGGAACAAGAGACCCAGTACTTC

abundance: -
j_gene: TRBJ2-7
d_gene: TRBD1
v_gene: TRBV29-1
CDR3aa: CSVEARGTGDSYEQYF
CDR3nt: TGCAGCGTTGAAGCTAGAGGGACAGGTGACTCCTACGAGCAGTACTTC

abundance: -
j_gene: TRBJ2-7
d_gene: -
v_gene: TRBV30
CDR3aa: CAWSVQYEQYF
CDR3nt: TGTGCCTGGAGTGTACAATACGAGCAGTACTTC

abundance: once
j_gene: TRBJ2-3
d_gene: -
v_gene: TRBV25-1
CDR3aa: CASSASGYTDTQYF
CDR3nt: TGTGCCAGCAGCGCAAGCGGATACACAGATACGCAGTATTTT

abundance: few
j_gene: TRBJ2-3
d_gene: -
v_gene: TRBV7-2
CDR3aa: CASSFPGTTQYF
CDR3nt: TGTGCCAGCAGCTTCCCTGGGACTACGCAGTATTTT

abundance: -
j_gene: TRBJ1-3
d_gene: -
v_gene: TRBV6-5
CDR3aa: CASRSTGIGNTIYF
CDR3nt: TGTGCCAGCAGAAGCACAGGGATCGGAAACACCATATATTTT

abundance: many
j_gene: TRBJ1-1
d_gene: -
v_gene: TRBV7-3
CDR3aa: CASSLGEDTEAFF
CDR3nt: TGTGCCAGCAGCTTAGGGGAGGACACTGAAGCTTTCTTT

abundance: -
j_gene: TRBJ2-7
d_gene: TRBD1
v_gene: TRBV5-1
CDR3aa: CASSSSGTGAYEQYF
CDR3nt: TGCGCCAGCAGCTCATCCGGGACAGGGGCCTACGAGCAGTACTTC

abundance: -
j_gene: TRBJ2-1
d_gene: TRBD2
v_gene: TRBV4-1
CDR3aa: CASSKGAGGPLGNEQFF
CDR3nt: TGCGCCAGCAGCAAGGGCGCGGGAGGGCCTTTGGGCAATGAGCAGTTCTTC

abundance: -
j_gene: TRBJ2-3
d_gene: -
v_gene: TRBV29-1
CDR3aa: CSGDTHTDTQYF
CDR3nt: TGCAGCGGGGACACCCACACAGATACGCAGTATTTT

abundance: -
j_gene: TRBJ2-5
d_gene: -
v_gene: TRBV30
CDR3aa: CAWSRLRETQYF
CDR3nt: TGTGCCTGGAGTAGGCTTAGAGAGACCCAGTACTTC

abundance: -
j_gene: TRBJ1-1
d_gene: TRBD1
v_gene: TRBV9
CDR3aa: CASSVAGRGDTEAFF
CDR3nt: TGTGCCAGCAGCGTAGCCGGCAGGGGGGACACTGAAGCTTTCTTT

abundance: few
j_gene: TRBJ2-7
d_gene: TRBD1
v_gene: TRBV18
CDR3aa: CASSPGTGTYEQYF
CDR3nt: TGTGCCAGCTCACCCGGGACAGGGACCTACGAGCAGTACTTC

abundance: once
j_gene: TRBJ2-7
d_gene: -
v_gene: TRBV2
CDR3aa: CASSGALTYNEQYF
CDR3nt: TGTGCCAGCAGCGGCGCCTTAACATATAACGAGCAGTACTTC

abundance: once
j_gene: TRBJ2-5
d_gene: -
v_gene: TRBV5-4
CDR3aa: CASSFSEGETQYF
CDR3nt: TGTGCCAGCAGCTTCAGTGAAGGGGAGACCCAGTACTTC

abundance: -
j_gene: TRBJ2-7
d_gene: -
v_gene: TRBV28
CDR3aa: CASSSGTFYEQYF
CDR3nt: TGTGCCAGCAGTTCAGGGACGTTCTACGAGCAGTACTTC

abundance: -
j_gene: TRBJ2-3
d_gene: -
v_gene: TRBV2
CDR3aa: CASSVKRSTDTQYF
CDR3nt: TGTGCCAGCAGTGTTAAGCGGAGCACAGATACGCAGTATTTT

abundance: -
j_gene: TRBJ2-7
d_gene: -
v_gene: TRBV6-6
CDR3aa: CASSLGQGSYEQYF
CDR3nt: TGTGCCAGCAGCTTGGGCCAGGGCTCCTACGAGCAGTACTTC

abundance: -
j_gene: TRBJ2-5
d_gene: -
v_gene: TRBV28
CDR3aa: CASRGETQYF
CDR3nt: TGTGCCAGCAGGGGAGAGACCCAGTACTTC

abundance: -
j_gene: TRBJ2-7
d_gene: TRBD2
v_gene: TRBV7-8
CDR3aa: CASSYAGTSSYEQYF
CDR3nt: TGTGCCAGCAGTTACGCCGGGACTAGTTCCTACGAGCAGTACTTC

abundance: -
j_gene: TRBJ1-2
d_gene: TRBD1
v_gene: TRBV11-2
CDR3aa: CASSTRQGGNYGYTF
CDR3nt: TGTGCCAGCAGCACCCGACAGGGCGGAAACTATGGCTACACCTTC

abundance: -
j_gene: TRBJ2-1
d_gene: TRBD2
v_gene: TRBV7-9
CDR3aa: CASSLGRERSYNEQFF
CDR3nt: TGTGCCAGCAGCTTAGGGCGGGAGCGCTCCTACAATGAGCAGTTCTTC

abundance: -
j_gene: TRBJ2-6
d_gene: -
v_gene: TRBV27
CDR3aa: CASSFSIRYRDGDSGANVLTF
CDR3nt: TGTGCCAGCAGTTTTTCCATACGCTATCGGGACGGTGACTCTGGGGCCAACGTCCTGACTTTC

abundance: few
j_gene: TRBJ1-4
d_gene: TRBD1
v_gene: TRBV7-2
CDR3aa: CASRRGTGYNEKLFF
CDR3nt: TGTGCCTCTCGGCGGGGGACAGGCTATAATGAAAAACTGTTTTTT

abundance: -
j_gene: TRBJ1-2
d_gene: TRBD1
v_gene: TRBV4-1
CDR3aa: CASSQGQGGNYGYTF
CDR3nt: TGCGCCAGCAGCCAAGGACAGGGGGGTAACTATGGCTACACCTTC

abundance: few
j_gene: TRBJ1-5
d_gene: -
v_gene: TRBV28
CDR3aa: CASSRDNLSNQPQHF
CDR3nt: TGTGCCAGCAGTCGGGACAATCTTAGCAATCAGCCCCAGCATTTT

abundance: -
j_gene: TRBJ2-3
d_gene: TRBD2
v_gene: TRBV5-4
CDR3aa: CASSLDLAGGTDTQYF
CDR3nt: TGTGCCAGCAGCTTGGACTTAGCGGGAGGCACAGATACGCAGTATTTT